Following are 32 T cell receptor beta chains from one sample sequenced in a study of early T cells in non-severe SARS-CoV-2 infection. Using its own MiXCR run on the 5' RACE reads, TCRdb lists one record per CDR3 protein. The sample shows 25,000 to 30,000 distinct CDR3 sequences, roughly 4.4% of them seen only once. The sequenced material came from whole blood. These receptors all stem from an adult who was a healthcare worker with PCR-confirmed SARS-CoV-2 infection or an uninfected control (not recorded which).

In this sample, this clonotype turned up many times. This sequence joins TRBV10-3 and TRBJ1-1; weak D call: TRBD1 (6 bases). CDR3 length: 14 residues. V lost 2 bases and J 5 bases, leaving 12 bases between the germline ends. Germline loops: CDR1 ENHRY, CDR2 SYGVKD. This CDR3 reads CAISEDRFGTEAFF. CDR3 DNA: TGTGCCATCAGTGAGGACAGGTTTGGAACTGAAGCTTTCTTT.

This clonotype was counted ten times or more. The rearrangement joins TRBV6-5 to TRBJ2-7; the match to TRBD2 covers 12 bases. With V trimmed by 7 bases and J by 2 bases, 6 bases remained unmatched. The CDR3 totals 15 residues. Germline loops: CDR1 MNHEY, CDR2 SVGAGI. CDR3 DNA: TGTGCCAGCAACACACTAGCGGGAGGCCCCTACGAGCAGTACGTC. This gives the protein CASNTLAGGPYEQYV.

J is TRBJ2-3 and V is TRBV5-7, with D maybe TRBD1 (6 bases). TRBV5-7 qualifies as an ORF whose function is uncertain. The CDR3 runs 15 residues. Trimming took off 8 bases at V and 8 bases at J, with 24 bases between the two ends. CDR3 DNA sequence: TGTGCCAGGTTCCGGACAGATCATATCAAGGGTACGCAGTATTTT. It is translated as CARFRTDHIKGTQYF.

This clonotype was found a few times. The chain recombines TRBV7-2 with TRBJ2-2; TRBD2 matches at 8 bases. The CDR3 extends over 16 amino acids. V lost 2 bases to trimming and J lost 3 bases; unmatched junction nucleotides: 5. Germline V gives CDR1 SGHTA, CDR2 FQGNSA. The CDR3 sequence is CASSLRGLVDTGELFF. CDR3 bases: TGTGCCAGCAGCTTACGGGGACTAGTTGACACCGGGGAGCTGTTTTTT. Based on the CDR3 plus reference TRBV7-2 and TRBJ2-2, the full variable domain is GAGVSQSPSNKVTEKGKDVELRCDPISGHTALYWYRQSLGQGLEFLIYFQGNSAPDKSGLPSDRFSAERTGGSVSTLTIQRTQQEDSAVYLCASSLRGLVDTGELFFGEGSRLTVL.

This clonotype appeared many times. The CDR3: CASSLSIDSNQPQHF. DNA for the CDR3: TGTGCCAGCTCACTATCGATTGATAGCAATCAGCCCCAGCATTTT. The rearrangement joins TRBV18 to TRBJ1-5; no clear D gene. V was cut by 4 bases and J by 0 bases, with 10 bases left in between. Germline V lookup: CDR1 KGHSH, CDR2 LQKENI. This CDR3 comprises 15 residues.

This clonotype was found many times. V gene TRBV7-2 combines with J gene TRBJ2-3, with 9 bases lining up with TRBD1. The CDR3 is made up of 13 amino acids. The germline CDR1 and CDR2 sequences are SGHTA and FQGNSA. V dropped 5 bases and J dropped 5; count of bases not matched to a gene: 2. CDR3 protein: CASSGQGKDTQYF. The CDR3 DNA reads TGTGCCAGCAGCGGACAGGGGAAAGATACGCAGTATTTT.

Many counts were recorded for this clonotype. The rearrangement joins TRBV6-5 to TRBJ1-6, with TRBD1 matching over 9 bases. Trimming cost V 4 bases and J 9 bases; bases outside gene matches: 4. The CDR3 has 14 amino acids. The germline V gene encodes CDR1 MNHEY and CDR2 SVGAGI. CDR3 amino acids: CASSSTGGSSPLHF. As DNA, the CDR3 is TGTGCCAGCAGTTCGACAGGGGGGTCTTCACCCCTCCACTTT.

This clonotype was observed many times. This rearrangement joins TRBV11-3 to TRBJ1-1; 8 nucleotides align to TRBD1. This CDR3 comprises 15 residues. The germline V gene has CDR1 SGHNT and CDR2 YENEEA. V lost 1 base and J lost 4; bases outside the gene matches: 5. The CDR3 DNA reads TGTGCCAGCAGCTTAGGGACAGGGCGACCCACTGAAGCTTTCTTT. It yields the protein CASSLGTGRPTEAFF.

In its sample, this clonotype was seen many times. Germline is not matched at one junction end, which may reflect a read error. The chain links TRBV12-5 to TRBJ2-6; TRBD2 is a possible D gene (5 bases). This CDR3 spans 20 amino acids. Germline CDR1 reads LGHNT; CDR2 reads FRNRAP. CDR3 sequence: CASVLPTEESHSSGANVLTF. The CDR3 nucleotides are TGTGCTAGTGTTTTGCCAACGGAGGAATCTCACAGCTCTGGGGCCAACGTCCTGACTTTC.

This clonotype was detected many times. J is TRBJ1-1 and V is TRBV24-1, with TRBD1 matching 8 bases. The CDR3 has 15 amino acids. Germline trimming cut 7 bases from V and 4 bases from J; bases unmatched to any gene: 10. Germline V CDR1 and CDR2: KGHDR, SFDVKD. Here the CDR3 DNA reads TGTGCCACCAGGGACAGGGAGGAGAAGGGCACTGAAGCTTTCTTT. Translating gives CATRDREEKGTEAFF.

This clonotype is medium-sized (0.01 to 0.1%) within its sample. This chain links TRBV5-1 with TRBJ2-7, with D perhaps assigned TRBD1 or TRBD2 (5 bases each). Germline loops: CDR1 SGHRS, CDR2 YFSETQ. The CDR3 contains 15 residues. The V gene lost 4 bases and the J gene lost 0 bases, with 14 bases spanning the gap. The CDR3 reads CASSPRDGSSYEQYF. CDR3 coding DNA: TGCGCCAGCAGCCCAAGGGACGGTAGCTCCTACGAGCAGTACTTC.

The table lists this clonotype with many counts. The J gene is TRBJ2-3, the V gene TRBV11-2, with TRBD2 matching over 7 bases. Losses at the gene ends were 3 bases for V and 2 bases for J; bases not matched to a gene: 17. The germline V gene encodes CDR1 SGHAT and CDR2 FQNNGV. The CDR3 is 19 amino acids. DNA of the CDR3: TGTGCCAGCAGCTTCAGGCACCGGGCTCCAAGCGGGGCCACAGATACGCAGTATTTT. Residues: CASSFRHRAPSGATDTQYF.

This clonotype was observed at least ten times. V gene TRBV28 combines with J gene TRBJ1-1, with D maybe TRBD1 (5 bases). V lost 6 bases, J lost 6 bases, and 14 bases lay in between. The length of the CDR3 is 13 residues. Germline V gene lookup returns CDR1 MDHEN and CDR2 SYDVKM. CDR3 sequence (DNA): TGTGCCAGCAGATACCAGGGAAACCCTGAAGCTTTCTTT. Amino acids: CASRYQGNPEAFF.

This clonotype was detected many times. The chain uses TRBV12-3 or TRBV12-4 and TRBJ2-5; D not resolved. The ends were cut back, 6 bases at V and 2 bases at J, with 4 bases in the middle. The CDR3 covers 11 residues. CDR3 coding DNA: TGTGCCAGCAGCAAGCAAGAGACCCAGTACTTC. It codes for CASSKQETQYF.

Ten or more counts support this clonotype. The chain recombines TRBV7-2 with TRBJ2-7; no firm D call. CDR1 SGHTA and CDR2 FQGNSA come from the germline V gene. The CDR3 consists of 15 residues. Between the trimmed V and J ends, which lost 3 bases and 2 bases, there was a span of 14 bases. The CDR3 sequence is CASSLVIHPTYEQYF. The CDR3 coding sequence is TGTGCCAGCAGCTTGGTTATCCACCCAACCTACGAGCAGTACTTC.

The table lists this clonotype with a few counts. The CDR3 DNA reads as TGTGCCAGCAGCCTTGACAGGGGGACCTCACCCCTCCACTTT. Its translation: CASSLDRGTSPLHF. The chain joins TRBV7-3 to TRBJ1-6; the match to TRBD1 covers 9 bases. The CDR3 has 14 residues. Germline trimming cut 5 bases from V and 10 bases from J; bases unmatched to any gene: 6. Germline V gene lookup returns CDR1 SGHTA and CDR2 FQGTGA.

CDR3 sequence (DNA): TGTGCCAGCAGCTTGGTTGGACTATCCTACGAGCAGTACTTC. Protein sequence: CASSLVGLSYEQYF. The rearrangement links TRBV5-4 to TRBJ2-7, with D possibly TRBD2 on 6 matching bases. This CDR3 region has 14 residues. CDR1 and CDR2 (germline): SGHNT, YYREEE (reference sequence). V was trimmed by 0 bases and J by 1 base, leaving 8 bases between them.

This clonotype was picked up many times. The rearrangement joins TRBV10-3 to TRBJ2-5; 9 positions agree with TRBD2. Germline V gene lookup returns CDR1 ENHRY and CDR2 SYGVKD. The CDR3 is 15 amino acids. Losses at the gene ends were 10 bases for V and 2 bases for J; bases not matched to a gene: 11. The CDR3 DNA reads TGTGCCACCGCGCTTCTAGCGGGACAGCAAGAGACCCAGTACTTC. Translating gives CATALLAGQQETQYF.

The chain recombines TRBV11-3 with TRBJ1-2; 9 positions match TRBD1. The V and J ends lost 5 bases and 7 bases, in that order; junction bases with no gene match: 11. Germline V gene data show CDR1 as SGHNT and CDR2 as YENEEA. The CDR3 length is 15 residues. The DNA of the CDR3 is TGTGCCAGCAGCCCCCCGGGGACAGGGAATATTGGCTACACCTTC. Protein product: CASSPPGTGNIGYTF. Full variable domain (missing parts from reference TRBV11-3 and TRBJ1-2): EAGVVQSPRYKIIEKKQPVAFWCNPISGHNTLYWYLQNLGQGPELLIRYENEEAVDDSQLPKDRFSAERLKGVDSTLKIQPAELGDSAVYLCASSPPGTGNIGYTFGSGTRLTVV.

Many counts were recorded for this clonotype. The V gene is TRBV7-2, the J gene TRBJ2-1; D not certain. Germline values: CDR1 SGHTA, CDR2 FQGNSA. The V gene lost 7 bases and the J gene lost 6 bases, with 19 bases spanning the gap. The CDR3 runs to 15 residues. The CDR3 coding sequence is TGTGCCAGCACAAAGGTTCTCGGCCCCGGCAATGAGCAGTTCTTC. Protein: CASTKVLGPGNEQFF.

Ten or more counts support this clonotype. This chain connects TRBV4-1 to TRBJ2-3; TRBD2 might be the D (7 bases). Germline lookup yields CDR1 MGHRA and CDR2 YSYEKL. V lost 0 bases to trimming and J lost 4 bases, with 14 bases between them. The CDR3 covers 16 residues. The CDR3 sequence is CASSQDIGGGADTQYF. The CDR3, as DNA: TGCGCCAGCAGCCAAGATATAGGGGGAGGGGCAGATACGCAGTATTTT.

This clonotype was counted many times. This chain connects TRBV19 to TRBJ2-1, with TRBD2 matching 7 bases. Germline V CDR1 and CDR2: LNHDA, SQIVND (reference sequence). V was clipped by 1 base and J by 3 bases; unmatched bases: 9. The CDR3 extends over 17 amino acids. The chain's CDR3 is CASSIAGLAVLYNEQFF. CDR3 nucleotide sequence: TGTGCCAGTAGTATAGCGGGTCTAGCGGTTCTCTACAATGAGCAGTTCTTC.

The table lists this clonotype with many counts. This chain uses TRBV6-2 or TRBV6-3 with TRBJ1-2, with a tentative D call TRBD1 (6 bases). Trimming removed 5 bases from V and 2 bases from J, with 15 bases in between. There are 15 residues in the CDR3. Per germline, CDR1 MNHEY and CDR2 SVGEGT. CDR3 loop: CASSTRTEVNYGYTF. CDR3 bases: TGTGCCAGCAGTACCCGGACAGAGGTAAACTATGGCTACACCTTC.

This clonotype was detected ten times or more. The chain carries TRBV5-1 and TRBJ2-5; 9 nucleotides line up with TRBD1. The CDR3 is 15 amino acids. The trim removed 4 bases at V and 4 bases at J, leaving 8 bases unmatched. From germline, CDR1 is SGHRS and CDR2 YFSETQ. CDR3 amino acids: CASSQDRGMRETQYF. CDR3 in DNA: TGCGCCAGCAGCCAAGACAGGGGGATGAGAGAGACCCAGTACTTC. Full variable domain (remainder filled in from reference TRBV5-1 and TRBJ2-5): KAGVTQTPRYLIKTRGQQVTLSCSPISGHRSVSWYQQTPGQGLQFLFEYFSETQRNKGNFPGRFSGRQFSNSRSEMNVSTLELGDSALYLCASSQDRGMRETQYFGPGTRLLVL.

Judged by abundance, this clonotype is medium-sized (0.01 to 0.1%). The chain has TRBV12-3 or TRBV12-4 and TRBJ2-5; no clear D. V was cut by 3 bases and J by 4 bases, with 9 bases left in between. This CDR3 contains 13 residues. CDR3 loop: CASSFGRPETQYF. The CDR3, as DNA: TGTGCCAGCAGTTTTGGGCGGCCAGAGACCCAGTACTTC.

Ten or more counts support this clonotype. CDR3 nucleotides: TGTGCCAGCAGTTATCGACAGGGTGGGAGTAATGAGCAGTTCTTC. It translates to CASSYRQGGSNEQFF. The genes are TRBV6-5 and TRBJ2-1; 7 bases line up with TRBD1. This CDR3 is 15 amino acids long. V lost 3 bases and J lost 7; bases outside the gene matches: 9. CDR1 is MNHEY and CDR2 is SVGAGI in the germline V gene.

This clonotype has ten or more counts. The chain uses TRBV28 and TRBJ2-1, with 7 bases lining up with TRBD2. There are 14 residues in the CDR3. Trimming took 1 base from V and 6 from J; bases not matched to a gene: 3. The germline V gene encodes CDR1 MDHEN and CDR2 SYDVKM. The CDR3 here is CASSLSTSPNEQFF. The CDR3 nucleotides read TGTGCCAGCAGTTTATCGACTAGCCCCAATGAGCAGTTCTTC.

There are many counts of this clonotype. The chain links TRBV20-1 to TRBJ2-2; possible D gene TRBD1, 6 bases. The germline V gene encodes CDR1 DFQATT and CDR2 SNEGSKA (reference sequence). This CDR3 is 15 amino acids long. Trimming pared 0 bases from V and 7 bases from J, leaving 15 bases between. CDR3: CSARDLAGDGGELFF. In DNA, the CDR3 is TGCAGTGCTAGAGATTTGGCAGGGGATGGCGGGGAGCTGTTTTTT.

This clonotype occurred many times. V gene TRBV6-4 combines with J gene TRBJ2-3; D possibly corresponds to TRBD2 (6 bases). The germline V and J ends were trimmed by 5 bases and 0 bases, with 6 bases remaining between them. The CDR3 totals 13 residues. Germline V CDR1 and CDR2: MRHNA, SNTAGT. The CDR3 reads CASSSGSTDTQYF. DNA of the CDR3: TGTGCCAGCAGTAGCGGGAGCACAGATACGCAGTATTTT.

In this sample, this clonotype turned up many times. The chain employs TRBV12-3 or TRBV12-4 and TRBJ2-5; D is undetermined. The V gene lost 6 bases and the J gene lost 5 bases, with 13 bases spanning the gap. The CDR3 is made up of 13 amino acids. The CDR3 loop is CASRLGHAETQYF. CDR3 in DNA: TGTGCCAGCAGACTTGGGCATGCGGAGACCCAGTACTTC.

This clonotype has just a few counts. This sequence joins TRBV20-1 and TRBJ2-2, with a weak D call TRBD1 (6 bases). Between the trimmed V and J ends, which lost 0 bases and 7 bases, there was a span of 15 bases. Per germline, CDR1 DFQATT and CDR2 SNEGSKA (reference sequence). The CDR3 spans 15 residues. In DNA form, the CDR3 reads TGCAGTGCTAGAGATTGGAATCCGACAGGCGGGGAGCTGTTTTTT. Translated, it gives CSARDWNPTGGELFF.

This clonotype rates as medium-sized (0.01 to 0.1%). The chain recombines TRBV7-8 with TRBJ2-1; either TRBD1 or TRBD2 may supply D (5 bases each). Germline V gene lookup returns CDR1 SGHVS and CDR2 FQNEAQ. The CDR3 sequence is 16 residues long. V was trimmed by 5 bases and J by 8 bases, leaving 22 bases between them. This chain's CDR3 is CASSPRPGPTVHEQFF. The CDR3 nucleotides read TGTGCCAGCAGCCCTCGCCCGGGACCCACCGTTCATGAGCAGTTCTTC.